The clone carrying this T cell receptor beta chain is labeled as medium-sized. What it binds is unknown. Mouse gene names apply. RNA extraction was followed by reverse transcription into cDNA, which acted as the sequencing template. Clones were sequenced by immunoSEQ multiplex PCR, and TCRdb holds only the in-frame ones, with some missing. Recorded here are about 2,700 clones, none singletons. This sample is part of a study of CD8+ T cells in alopecia areata. Study at large: The roughly 6-11-week-old female C3H/HeJ mice were given skin taken from approximately 6-13-month-old C3H/HeJ graft donors that had spontaneous alopecia.

General observations from the study: Higher clonality and more expanded CD8+ clones appeared in lesional than normal scalp.

Sequenced sample: lesional skin. The sequence was collected from a C3H/HeJ mouse with alopecia areata. MHC haplotype of the strain: H2-k.

CDR3 DNA, as far as it was read: TGTGCCAGCAGTCCAGGGACTGGGGGCTAT. Its protein is CASSPGTGGY. The entire CDR3 sequence reads CASSPGTGGYEQYF. The chain employs TRBV14 and TRBJ2-7; 11 bases map to TRBD2. Coverage ceases 4 residues before the CDR3 finishes, and the germline J gene fills in the end. Per the germline V gene, CDR1 is SGHDT and CDR2 is FRDEAV. Trimming at V came to 4 bases and at J to 3 bases, leaving 3 bases not matched to a gene. This CDR3 contains 14 residues.